This TCR beta chain was documented in a study of blood T cell repertoires in COVID-19 (TCRdb year 2020). For the study in its entirety: The collaborator samples originated in the United States, Italy and Spain and spanned the acute and convalescent phases of COVID-19. The sample metadata nearly always contained a de-identified subject ID, COVID-19 status, age in years and sex. Where available, HLA class I and class II types were obtained from metadata supplied by the sample provider rather than from assay-based typing. The samples were drawn from two sources: the first 160 participants of the ongoing ImmuneRACE study, and 950 to 1,500 subjects contributed by 6 global collaborators. Deeply sampled blood TCRbeta repertoires from subjects exposed to, actively infected with, or recovered from COVID-19 were included in the dataset. The repertoires were made available in a free public database intended to serve as a resource for research on the immune response to SARS-CoV-2. The prospective study material was composed of cDNA or gDNA derived from T cells, B-cell-depleted T cells, or PBMCs.

For this clone: Its specific antigen is unknown. Base qualities are not recorded, but no much larger clone differs from it by a single base.

Another Seattle source contributed samples from volunteer blood donors who had recovered from COVID-19. The collaborating institutions used their own protocols to collect whole blood in K2EDTA tubes. Collaborator samples were shipped for TCRbeta analysis as frozen whole blood, isolated PBMCs, or DNA extracted from either sample type. V lost 4 bases and J lost 6 bases, and the count of bases not matched to a germline gene is 11. Including cysteine and phenylalanine, the CDR3 has 15 amino acids. Only the CDR3 DNA stays, 45 bases, in frame from base 1. Taken from the germline V gene, the CDR1 and CDR2 loops are MNHEY and SVGEGT. The immunoSEQ Assay, a bias-controlled multiplex PCR, was used to amplify TCRbeta CDR3 regions from genomic DNA. In the source study's methods: The number of nucleated cells in each sample was estimated by amplification of reference gene primers within the assay. To quantify the absolute abundance of each unique TCRbeta CDR3 rearrangement, sequence reads were collapsed and filtered. For each sample, productive Simpson clonality was calculated as the square root of Simpson's diversity index across productive rearrangements. The source is immuneACCESS, and TCRdb retained only in-frame sequences with V and J called. Part of the clones is not carried over; for the studies checked, unresolved V genes explain less than half of this, and the remainder is unexplained. The DNA gave D and trimming, while V, J and clone size come from that table. The sample data list under 200,000 clones, and around 83% of these were observed just once. The ten largest account for approximately 19% of the sample.

Overall study results and their limits: How much clinical and demographic metadata was included differed by source and by participant, and the metadata was provided uncurated.

Sequenced material: peripheral blood. This TCR was sampled from a woman aged 65 to 85 who had recovered from COVID-19. The rearrangement joined TRBV6-2 or TRBV6-3 to TRBJ2-7; 8 bases in the middle match TRBD1. The CDR3 protein: CASSSPGTGGGEQYF. The base sequence is TGTGCCAGCAGTTCCCCAGGGACAGGTGGGGGCGAGCAGTACTTC.